This paragraph reports one TCR beta chain. Its cognate antigen is unknown. This may arise from a read error, as a much more abundant clone is one base away. Germline lookup yields CDR1 MNHEY and CDR2 SVGEGT. The CDR3 contains 11 residues. The data originate from a study of glioma-infiltrating T cells. The iRepertoire nested amplicon-rescue multiplex PCR amplified TCR alpha and beta CDR3s from RNA. Tissue mRNA or PBMC total RNA, roughly 100-400 ng, went into one-step reverse transcription and amplification. TCRdb fed the multiplex PCR reads into MiXCR, producing one record per CDR3 protein. The top ten hold 20% of the sample, which has around 140,000 distinct CDR3 sequences, 35% to 50% seen once. The study's findings and limits: Gliomas, especially low-grade, showed above-expected tissue-blood divergence; non-neoplastic patients showed below. Very few CDR3 sequences were shared between tissue and blood.

The sequence derives from a human donor with low-grade glioma or glioblastoma, undergoing nonglioma brain surgery, or in good health (not recorded which). This chain links TRBV6-2 or TRBV6-3 with TRBJ1-1; no clear D gene. Sequenced material: glioma tissue, nonneoplastic brain tissue, or PBMCs (not recorded which). CDR3 sequence: CAIRQNTGAFF. CDR3 coding DNA: TGTGCCATCCGCCAGAACACTGGAGCTTTCTTT.